What follows are 15 T cell receptor beta chains derived from one specimen sequenced in a study of regulatory T cells in long-lasting Graves disease. Regarding time point: newly diagnosed GD, antithyroid drugs for less than 3 months. RNA from PBMCs was the source of the TCR library. Relying on iRepertoire HTBI primers and Arm-PCR of CDR3 regions, the team built TCR beta libraries. Using its own MiXCR run on the multiplex PCR reads, TCRdb lists one record per CDR3 protein. The sample lists about 450,000 distinct CDR3 sequences; 13% to 15% were seen once. This sample was also put to use in a study of T cells in Graves' hyperthyroidism and ophthalmopathy.

Sequencing was performed on peripheral blood mononuclear cells (PBMCs), taken at new diagnosis, from a patient treated with antithyroid drugs. All receptors come from a woman aged 45-65 years with Graves disease.

This clonotype came up a few times. The chain couples TRBV5-4 to TRBJ1-2; D is unresolved. CDR1 and CDR2 (germline): SGHNT, YYREEE (reference sequence). This CDR3 contains 14 residues. Trimming left V 5 bases short and J 6 bases short, with 17 bases between. The chain's CDR3 is CASRPRELEDGYTF. Here the CDR3 DNA reads TGTGCCAGCAGACCCCGAGAGCTGGAGGATGGCTACACCTTC.

The chain is built from TRBV20-1 and TRBJ1-3; no clear D gene. Germline V gene sequence: CDR1 DFQATT, CDR2 SNEGSKA (reference sequence). Trimming cost V 2 bases and J 1 base, with 6 bases left between them. CDR3 length: 13 residues. CDR3 in amino acids: CSARQASGNTIYF. Written as DNA, the CDR3 is TGCAGTGCTAGACAGGCTTCTGGAAACACCATATATTTT.

There are a few counts of this clonotype. V gene TRBV3-1 combines with J gene TRBJ1-2; 12 nucleotides line up with TRBD1. Germline trimming cut 3 bases from V and 6 bases from J; bases unmatched to any gene: 8. Per the germline V gene, CDR1 is LGHDT and CDR2 is YNNKEL (reference sequence). This CDR3 contains 16 residues. The CDR3 DNA sequence: TGTGCCAGCAGCCATCCCGGGACAGGGGGCGCCCATGGCTACACCTTC. Its protein is CASSHPGTGGAHGYTF.

This clonotype was detected many times. The rearrangement links TRBV3-1 to TRBJ2-1; the match to TRBD2 covers 11 bases. V dropped 3 bases and J dropped 3; count of bases not matched to a gene: 10. CDR3 size: 18 residues. Germline loops: CDR1 LGHDT, CDR2 YNNKEL (reference sequence). The CDR3 bases are TGTGCCAGCAGCCAGGCTAGCGGGAGGTCCCCAAACTACAATGAGCAGTTCTTC. Translation gives CASSQASGRSPNYNEQFF.

This chain links TRBV5-4 with TRBJ1-1; D is ambiguous. Between the trimmed V and J ends, which lost 4 bases and 5 bases, there was a span of 9 bases. CDR1 and CDR2 from the germline V gene are SGHNT and YYREEE (reference sequence). This CDR3 comprises 12 residues. CDR3 loop: CASSILETEAFF. Here the CDR3 DNA reads TGTGCCAGCAGCATACTTGAGACTGAAGCTTTCTTT.

This clonotype was picked up many times. The chain couples TRBV12-3 or TRBV12-4 to TRBJ2-2; 14 bases agree with TRBD2. This CDR3 comprises 18 residues. V was clipped by 6 bases and J by 3 bases; unmatched bases: 9. CDR3: CASSPGLAGGLYTGELFF. The CDR3 region has the DNA TGTGCCAGCAGCCCCGGACTAGCGGGAGGTTTATACACCGGGGAGCTGTTTTTT.

This clonotype was seen at least ten times. The gene calls are TRBV28 and TRBJ2-1; possibly TRBD2 for D (6 bases). The CDR3 spans 15 residues. Germline CDR1 and CDR2: MDHEN and SYDVKM. The V gene lost 6 bases and the J gene lost 0 bases, with 12 bases spanning the gap. The CDR3 region is CASSSGLGSYNEQFF. CDR3 DNA sequence: TGTGCCAGCAGCTCGGGACTGGGCTCCTACAATGAGCAGTTCTTC.

The chain joins TRBV10-3 to TRBJ2-1; 11 nucleotides match TRBD2. Germline V gene data show CDR1 as ENHRY and CDR2 as SYGVKD. This CDR3 has 15 residues. V lost 5 bases and J lost 5; bases outside the gene matches: 5. The CDR3 DNA follows: TGTGCCATCAGTCCGGGACTAGCGGCAAACAATGAGCAGTTCTTC. It yields the protein CAISPGLAANNEQFF.

As to this clonotype: This may be a read error: a much more frequent sequence differs by one nucleotide. The gene calls are TRBV11-2 and TRBJ2-7; TRBD2 might be the D (6 bases). The CDR3 runs to 15 residues. V was cut by 5 bases and J by 7 bases, with 21 bases left in between. Germline assignment: CDR1 SGHAT and CDR2 FQNNGV. The CDR3 DNA sequence: TGTGCCAGCAGCGCAACTTGGACTACAAACAATGAGCAGTACTTC. Translated, it gives CASSATWTTNNEQYF.

This clonotype occurred many times. The V call is TRBV27, the J call TRBJ1-6, with D unresolved. The germline V gene has CDR1 MNHEY and CDR2 SMNVEV (reference sequence). V was shortened by 7 bases and J by 6 bases, with 10 bases between the two germline ends. The CDR3 is 13 amino acids. CDR3 protein: CASKVQPNSPLHF. CDR3 in DNA: TGTGCCAGCAAGGTCCAGCCTAATTCACCCCTCCACTTT.

This clonotype was detected many times. The chain joins TRBV28 to TRBJ2-5; the match to TRBD1 covers 7 bases. The CDR3 extends over 16 amino acids. CDR1 MDHEN and CDR2 SYDVKM come from the germline V gene. Trimming removed 5 bases from V and 2 bases from J; junction bases left unmatched: 11. The CDR3 DNA follows: TGTGCCAGCAGTATCAGACAGGGCAGGGGGCAAGAGACCCAGTACTTC. Protein sequence: CASSIRQGRGQETQYF.

This clonotype was observed a handful of times. This chain joins TRBV12-3 or TRBV12-4 and TRBJ2-2; D gene unclear. The germline V and J ends were trimmed by 5 bases and 0 bases, with 7 bases remaining between them. The CDR3 consists of 14 residues. The CDR3 loop reads CASSVQANTGELFF. The CDR3 DNA sequence: TGTGCCAGCAGTGTGCAGGCGAACACCGGGGAGCTGTTTTTT.

This clonotype has at least ten counts. The V gene is TRBV27, the J gene TRBJ2-7, with a tentative D call TRBD1 (6 bases). Germline CDR1 MNHEY, CDR2 SMNVEV (reference sequence). The V end lost 5 bases, the J end lost 4 bases, and 15 bases lay between the germline ends. The CDR3 length is 14 residues. CDR3 sequence reads: CASSETGFMYEQYF. Here the CDR3 DNA reads TGTGCCAGCAGTGAAACAGGGTTTATGTACGAGCAGTACTTC.

This clonotype was detected ten times or more. The rearrangement joins TRBV6-5 to TRBJ1-2; 8 bases fit TRBD1. The ends lost 4 bases at V and 1 base at J; junction bases unmatched: 5. Germline loops: CDR1 MNHEY, CDR2 SVGAGI. The CDR3 has 15 amino acids. The CDR3 here is CASSSRDRRNYGYTF. DNA for the CDR3: TGTGCCAGCAGTTCCAGGGACAGGCGTAACTATGGCTACACCTTC.

This clonotype was seen only a few times. A much larger clone sits a single nucleotide away, making a read error possible. This chain connects TRBV11-2 to TRBJ2-1, with TRBD2 matching over 8 bases. Germline V lookup: CDR1 SGHAT, CDR2 FQNNGV. The CDR3 totals 20 residues. The chain's CDR3 is CASSRISGIGKGSSGNEQLF. Here the CDR3 DNA reads TGTGCCAGCAGTCGTATTAGCGGGATAGGCAAGGGGAGCAGTGGGAATGAGCAGTTGTTC.